A single sample gave rise to the 6 T cell receptor beta chains below, sequenced in a study of T cell repertoires in cytomegalovirus infection. One entry per CDR3 protein results from TCRdb running MiXCR on the reads. Of hundreds of thousands of distinct CDR3 sequences in the sample, about 17% were seen once. Sequencing used PBMCs. The receptor source for this set is a human donor in good health (CMV status not recorded). Some clones in this sample may be carry-over from other donors' samples.

This clonotype was seen at least ten times. V and J are TRBV28 and TRBJ1-5, with 8 bases aligning to TRBD1. V trimming: 5 bases; J trimming: 1 base; junction bases outside the gene matches: 16. The CDR3 runs to 19 residues. CDR1 is MDHEN, CDR2 SYDVKM, per germline. The CDR3 nucleotides are TGTGCCAGCAGTCCGCGGTGGGCATCAGGGGGCCGGAGCAATCAGCCCCAGCATTTT. The encoded protein is CASSPRWASGGRSNQPQHF.

This clonotype turned up a few times. This chain uses TRBV28 with TRBJ1-5; TRBD1 aligns across 7 bases. The CDR3 is 16 residues long. V trimming: 8 bases; J trimming: 3 bases; junction bases outside the gene matches: 13. Germline V CDR1 and CDR2: MDHEN, SYDVKM. In DNA, the CDR3 is TGTGCCAGCTCAATGATAACAGGGGCTTACAATCAGCCCCAGCATTTT. Its translation: CASSMITGAYNQPQHF.

The chain employs TRBV27 and TRBJ1-2, with D perhaps TRBD1 (5 bases). The germline gives CDR1 MNHEY, CDR2 SMNVEV (reference sequence). Deletions cut 7 bases from V and 5 bases from J, with 26 bases between. The CDR3 has 17 residues. CDR3 residues: CASTKMGREGIFYGYTF. The CDR3, as DNA: TGTGCCAGCACCAAAATGGGCCGGGAGGGGATCTTTTATGGCTACACCTTC.

Ten or more counts support this clonotype. The J gene is TRBJ2-3, the V gene TRBV2; D possibly corresponds to TRBD2 (5 bases). Germline V lookup: CDR1 SNHLY, CDR2 FYNNEI. Trimming left V 7 bases short and J 3 bases short, with 11 bases between. The CDR3 is 13 amino acids. The CDR3 region has the DNA TGTGCCAGCAACGGGGTAGGGACAGATACGCAGTATTTT. Translation: CASNGVGTDTQYF.

This clonotype occurred a few times. The chain has TRBV7-2 and TRBJ2-4, with unresolved D. CDR1 is SGHTA and CDR2 is FQGNSA in the germline V gene. V was cut by 1 base and J by 1 base, with 14 bases left in between. The CDR3 sequence is 17 residues long. In nucleotides, the CDR3 is TGTGCCAGCAGCTTAGAGCTTGGTATTGCTGCCAAAAACATTCAGTACTTC. Its translation: CASSLELGIAAKNIQYF.

This clonotype was recorded at least ten times. The chain has TRBV4-2 and TRBJ2-2; tentatively, D is TRBD2 (6 bases). Germline V CDR1 and CDR2: LGHNA, YNFKEQ. V lost 4 bases to trimming and J lost 4 bases, with 13 bases between them. CDR3 length equals 15 residues. CDR3 bases: TGTGCCAGCAGCCGCGGGGCCCACGGCACCGGGGAGCTGTTTTTT. Protein: CASSRGAHGTGELFF.